The T cell receptor beta chain under discussion was sequenced for a study of CD8 T cells in ankylosing spondylitis. Points from the study as a whole: Earlier reports found some motif variants in synovial fluid and blood in reactive arthritis. Blood from ankylosing spondylitis patients appeared to carry a characteristic roughly 8-variant TCR beta motif.

Concerning this clonotype: The antigen is not known.

TCRdb recomputed calls from the 5' RACE reads with MiXCR, one row per CDR3 protein. The sample has 150,000 to 200,000 distinct CDR3 sequences, 13% seen once. CDR1 DFQATT and CDR2 SNEGSKA come from the germline V gene (reference sequence). The CDR3 totals 15 residues. V was pared by 6 bases and J by 1 base, with 19 bases between. Sequences were obtained from blood, either unsorted or a sorted T cell fraction (not recorded which). The receptor was derived from a female donor with ankylosing spondylitis or in good health (not recorded which). The rearrangement links TRBV20-1 to TRBJ2-7; D is possibly TRBD2 (6 bases). DNA for the CDR3: TGCAGTGCCGGCCCCCTGAGCGGGTATTCCTACGAGCAGTACTTC. Its protein product is CSAGPLSGYSYEQYF.